This entry is about one T cell receptor (beta chain). Its specificity is not known. Each gene name is a mouse one. The read ends 1 residue before the CDR3 terminus; that terminus is restored from the germline J gene. Within the sample, other DNA sequences also encode this same CDR3. The sample originates from a study of tissue T cells after allogeneic stem cell transplantation. Germline lookup yields CDR1 FNHDT and CDR2 SITEND (reference sequence). J gave up 0 bases and V 2 bases, and 3 bases lay outside the gene matches. The CDR3 spans 16 residues. Only in-frame clones appear in the TCRdb table, and some are missing; sequencing was by immunoSEQ multiplex PCR. The sample consists of 48,000 or so clones, roughly 75% of them appearing once. Study results and limitations: In patients and mice, blood and spleen missed much of tissue repertoire. Few T cell clones were shared across patients, but motif clusters showed tissue-specific shared signatures.

The TCR was taken from a pool of C57BL/6 mice in good health. Sequenced input: sorted cells pooled from one or two spleens. The rearrangement joins TRBV19 to TRBJ2-4, with 10 bases lining up with TRBD2. CDR3 sequence reads: CASSIRTGGSQNTLYF. CDR3 DNA (partial): TGTGCCAGCAGTATTAGGACTGGGGGTAGTCAAAACACCTTGTAC.